This section outlines one TCR beta chain sequence together with its context. Its antigen remains unidentified. Nothing much larger sits one base from this clone, and base qualities are not available. This entry belongs to a study of blood T cell repertoires in COVID-19 (dated by TCRdb to the early 2020s). Background for the entire study: Samples covering the acute and convalescent phases of COVID-19 were provided by collaborators in the United States, Italy and Spain. The material from the prospective study consisted of cDNA or gDNA derived from T cells, B-cell-depleted T cells, or PBMCs. Subjects who had been exposed to COVID-19, were actively infected with it, or had recovered from it provided the deeply sampled blood TCRbeta repertoires that made up the dataset. The repertoires were released in a freely available public database meant as a resource for research on the immune response to SARS-CoV-2. Samples were obtained from the ongoing ImmuneRACE study (first 160 participants) and from some 1,200 subjects provided by 6 global collaborators. Sample metadata almost always included a de-identified subject ID, COVID-19 status, age in years and sex. Where HLA class I and class II types were available, the types were taken from metadata supplied by the sample provider, not from assay-based typing.

As encoded in the germline V gene, CDR1 is SGHNT while CDR2 is YENEEA. The CDR3 goes from the cysteine to the phenylalanine over 13 residues. Kept here is only the CDR3 DNA, which spans 39 bases and is read in frame from base 1. V is cut back by 4 bases and J by 5 bases, with 2 bases in the junction unmatched. Whole blood was collected in K2EDTA tubes by collaborating institutions according to the institutions' own protocols. Collaborator samples were shipped for TCRbeta analysis as frozen whole blood, isolated PBMCs, or DNA extracted from either sample type. The immunoSEQ Assay, a bias-controlled multiplex PCR, was used to amplify TCRbeta CDR3 regions from genomic DNA. In the original analysis: Nucleated cell counts per sample were estimated from amplification of reference gene primers within the assay. Sequence reads were collapsed and filtered to measure the absolute abundance of every unique TCRbeta CDR3 rearrangement. For each sample, productive Simpson clonality was calculated as the square root of Simpson's diversity index across productive rearrangements. TCRdb took over this immuneACCESS table, retaining in-frame rearrangements with V and J assigned. Such tables are incomplete; in checked studies, under half of the missing clones stem from an unresolved V gene, and the remainder is unexplained. From that table come the V and J calls and clone size; the DNA was used to work out D and trimming. The sample profile shows approximately 140,000 clones; about 87% of them were found once. The ten largest make up around 6.1% of the sample.

What the study reported, not specific to this receptor: The quantity of clinical and demographic metadata differed by source and by participant and was supplied without curation.

The receptor chain draws on TRBV11-3 and TRBJ2-3; 8 of the junction bases match TRBD2. The material sequenced was peripheral blood. This TCR came from a man older than 75 with acute or convalescent COVID-19. The CDR3 region reads CASSSGLVDTQYF. Read as DNA, the sequence is TGTGCCAGCAGCTCGGGACTAGTAGATACGCAGTATTTT. The full variable domain, completed from the reference TRBV11-3 and TRBJ2-3 proteins outside the CDR3, reads EAGVVQSPRYKIIEKKQPVAFWCNPISGHNTLYWYLQNLGQGPELLIRYENEEAVDDSQLPKDRFSAERLKGVDSTLKIQPAELGDSAVYLCASSSGLVDTQYFGPGTRLTVL.